The 8 T cell receptor beta chains below come from one sample, sequenced in a study of technical replicates of blood from several donors. Using immunoSEQ multiplex PCR, the repertoire was profiled, and TCRdb retains in-frame clones only, with some absent. Of about 64,000 clones listed, about 88% were seen once; the top ten hold roughly 5.1%. Sequencing was done on a sample of PBMCs. Receptors were obtained from a human donor in good health. Some clones in this sample may be carry-over from other donors' samples.

The V call is TRBV19, the J call TRBJ1-2; 7 nucleotides match TRBD1. The junction had 13 bases not matched to a gene; V was cut back by 2 bases and J by 4 bases. The CDR3 totals 17 residues. Germline lookup yields CDR1 LNHDA and CDR2 SQIVND (reference sequence). CDR3 sequence: CASSITRQGGYSYGYTF. The CDR3 nucleotides are TGTGCCAGTAGTATAACGAGACAGGGAGGATATAGCTATGGCTACACCTTC.

This chain connects TRBV5-4 to TRBJ2-2; unclear D gene. This CDR3 comprises 13 residues. V shed 4 bases and J shed 7 bases, with 11 bases lying between them. CDR1 and CDR2 from the germline V gene are SGHNT and YYREEE (reference sequence). Written as DNA, the CDR3 is TGTGCCAGCAGCCATACGGGTAACGGGGAGCTGTTTTTT. Its translation: CASSHTGNGELFF. The variable domain in full, completed from reference TRBV5-4 and TRBJ2-2, reads ETGVTQSPTHLIKTRGQQVTLRCSSQSGHNTVSWYQQALGQGPQFIFQYYREEENGRGNFPPRFSGLQFPNYSSELNVNALELDDSALYLCASSHTGNGELFFGEGSRLTVL.

V usage is TRBV18 and J usage is TRBJ2-5, with D unclear. CDR3 length equals 12 residues. In germline, CDR1 is KGHSH, CDR2 LQKENI. Trimming took 5 bases from V and 1 from J, leaving 5 bases between them. CDR3 nucleotides: TGTGCCAGCTCATTTAGCCAAGAGACCCAGTACTTC. This codes for CASSFSQETQYF.

The chain combines TRBV5-4 with TRBJ2-2, with 7 nucleotides matching TRBD2. The ends lost 2 bases at V and 0 bases at J; junction bases unmatched: 7. There are 17 residues in the CDR3. CDR1 and CDR2 from the germline V gene are SGHNT and YYREEE (reference sequence). The CDR3 DNA is TGTGCCAGCAGCTTTAGGGCGGGAGCGTCGAACACCGGGGAGCTGTTTTTT. This sequence encodes CASSFRAGASNTGELFF.

The V and J genes are TRBV2 and TRBJ2-3; TRBD2 matches at 9 bases. The CDR3 is 14 residues long. CDR1 and CDR2 from the germline V gene are SNHLY and FYNNEI. V lost 11 bases, J lost 0 bases, and 6 bases stayed unmatched. The CDR3 sequence is CAGSGGTSTDTQYF. The CDR3 DNA reads as TGTGCCGGGAGCGGGGGGACTAGCACAGATACGCAGTATTTT.

This chain links TRBV7-8 with TRBJ2-5; D not resolved. This CDR3 contains 11 residues. Germline V lookup: CDR1 SGHVS, CDR2 FQNEAQ. Trimming removed 8 bases at V and 2 bases at J, with 6 bases between. The CDR3 reads CASSGQETQYF. The CDR3 DNA reads TGTGCCAGCTCCGGGCAAGAGACCCAGTACTTC.

CDR3: CASRADSYTGELFF. CDR3 nucleotide sequence: TGCGCCAGCAGAGCGGACAGTTACACCGGGGAGCTGTTTTTT. The chain recombines TRBV5-1 with TRBJ2-2, with D perhaps matching TRBD1 (6 bases). In germline, CDR1 is SGHRS, CDR2 YFSETQ. Between the trimmed V and J ends, which lost 5 bases and 3 bases, there was a span of 11 bases. The CDR3 covers 14 residues.

The rearrangement links TRBV30 to TRBJ2-7, with 9 nucleotides matching TRBD2. The J segment lost 2 bases and the V segment lost 1 base, leaving 6 bases of the junction unmatched. Germline CDR1 is GTSNPN and CDR2 is SVGIG (reference sequence). The CDR3 has 15 amino acids. The CDR3 region has the DNA TGTGCCTGGAGTGGGGGACTAGCTGATACCTACGAGCAGTACTTC. It yields the protein CAWSGGLADTYEQYF.